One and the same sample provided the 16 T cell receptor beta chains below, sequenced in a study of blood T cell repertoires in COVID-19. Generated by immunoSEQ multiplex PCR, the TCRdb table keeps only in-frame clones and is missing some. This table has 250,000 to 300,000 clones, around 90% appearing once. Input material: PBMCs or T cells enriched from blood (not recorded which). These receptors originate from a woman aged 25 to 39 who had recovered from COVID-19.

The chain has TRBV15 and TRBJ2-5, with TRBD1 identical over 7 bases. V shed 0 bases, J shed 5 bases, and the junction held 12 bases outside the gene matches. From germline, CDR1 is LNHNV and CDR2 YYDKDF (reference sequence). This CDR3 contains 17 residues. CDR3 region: CATSRDLNRGFRETQYF. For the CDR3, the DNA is TGTGCCACCAGCAGAGATTTGAACAGGGGATTTAGGGAGACCCAGTACTTC. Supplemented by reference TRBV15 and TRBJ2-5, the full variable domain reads DAMVIQNPRYQVTQFGKPVTLSCSQTLNHNVMYWYQQKSSQAPKLLFHYYDKDFNNEADTPDNFQSRRPNTSFCFLDIRSPGLGDTAMYLCATSRDLNRGFRETQYFGPGTRLLVL.

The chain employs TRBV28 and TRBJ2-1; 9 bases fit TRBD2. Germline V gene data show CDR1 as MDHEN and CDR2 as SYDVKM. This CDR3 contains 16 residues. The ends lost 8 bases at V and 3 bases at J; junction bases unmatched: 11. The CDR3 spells CASSPATSGHYNEQFF. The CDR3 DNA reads TGTGCCAGCTCCCCGGCGACTAGCGGACACTACAATGAGCAGTTCTTC.

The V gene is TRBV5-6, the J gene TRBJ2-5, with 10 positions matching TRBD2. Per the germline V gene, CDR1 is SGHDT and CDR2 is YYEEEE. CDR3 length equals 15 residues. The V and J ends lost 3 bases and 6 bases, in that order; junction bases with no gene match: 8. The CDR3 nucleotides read TGTGCCAGCAGCTACTCTAGCGGGAGTTTGAAGACCCAGTACTTC. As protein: CASSYSSGSLKTQYF.

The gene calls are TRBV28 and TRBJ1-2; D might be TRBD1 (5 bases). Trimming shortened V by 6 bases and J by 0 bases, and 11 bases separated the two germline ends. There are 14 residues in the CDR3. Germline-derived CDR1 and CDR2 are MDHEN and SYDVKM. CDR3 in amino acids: CASSPDTPNYGYTF. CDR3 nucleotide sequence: TGTGCCAGCAGCCCGGACACACCTAACTATGGCTACACCTTC.

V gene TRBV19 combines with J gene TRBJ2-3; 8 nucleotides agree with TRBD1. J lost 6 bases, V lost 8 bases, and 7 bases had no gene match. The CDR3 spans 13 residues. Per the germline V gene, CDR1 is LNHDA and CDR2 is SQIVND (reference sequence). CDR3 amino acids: CASLDRVVDTQYF. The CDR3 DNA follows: TGTGCCAGTTTGGACAGGGTTGTGGATACGCAGTATTTT.

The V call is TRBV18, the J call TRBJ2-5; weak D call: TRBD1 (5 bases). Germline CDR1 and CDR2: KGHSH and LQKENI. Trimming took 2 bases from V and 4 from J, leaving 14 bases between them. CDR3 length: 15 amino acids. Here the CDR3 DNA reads TGTGCCAGCTCACCATTGGCCAGGGTGGCAGAGACCCAGTACTTC. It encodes CASSPLARVAETQYF.

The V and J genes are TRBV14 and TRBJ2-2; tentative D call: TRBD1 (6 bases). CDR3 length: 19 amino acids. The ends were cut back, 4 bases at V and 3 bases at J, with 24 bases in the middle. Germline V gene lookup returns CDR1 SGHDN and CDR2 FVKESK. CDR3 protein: CASSPTYGGGFWDTGELFF. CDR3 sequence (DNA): TGTGCCAGCAGCCCTACTTACGGTGGGGGCTTTTGGGACACCGGGGAGCTGTTTTTT.

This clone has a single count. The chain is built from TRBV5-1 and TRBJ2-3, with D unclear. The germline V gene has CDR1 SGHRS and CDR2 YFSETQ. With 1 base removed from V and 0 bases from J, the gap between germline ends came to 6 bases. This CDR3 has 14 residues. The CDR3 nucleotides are TGCGCCAGCAGCTTGATTCCAAGCACAGATACGCAGTATTTT. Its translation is CASSLIPSTDTQYF.

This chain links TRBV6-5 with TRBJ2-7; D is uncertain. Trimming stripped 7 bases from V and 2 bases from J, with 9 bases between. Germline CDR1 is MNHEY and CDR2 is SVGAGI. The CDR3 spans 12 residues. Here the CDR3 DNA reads TGTGCCAGCAACACCGTCCCCTACGAGCAGTACTTC. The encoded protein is CASNTVPYEQYF.

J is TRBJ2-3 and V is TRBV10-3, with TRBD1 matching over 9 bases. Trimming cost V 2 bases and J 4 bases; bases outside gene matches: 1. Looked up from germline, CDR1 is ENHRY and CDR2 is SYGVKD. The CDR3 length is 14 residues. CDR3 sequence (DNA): TGTGCCATCAGTGAGACAGGGGGCGCAGATACGCAGTATTTT. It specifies CAISETGGADTQYF.

The CDR3 nucleotides are TGCGCCAGCAGTGAGTTCCGGACTGGAAGCTCCTACAATGAGCAGTTCTTC. This codes for CASSEFRTGSSYNEQFF. This chain connects TRBV10-2 to TRBJ2-1; D possibly corresponds to TRBD2 (5 bases). There are 17 residues in the CDR3. V gave up 1 base and J gave up 0 bases, with 13 bases separating them. Germline V gives CDR1 WSHSY, CDR2 SAAADI.

CDR3 sequence reads: CASSFGGAGGTQYF. In nucleotides, the CDR3 is TGTGCCAGCAGCTTTGGGGGAGCGGGAGGAACGCAGTATTTT. V gene TRBV11-3 combines with J gene TRBJ2-3, with 9 bases fitting TRBD2. This CDR3 comprises 14 residues. Germline CDR1 SGHNT, CDR2 YENEEA. V dropped 3 bases and J dropped 9; count of bases not matched to a gene: 7. The full variable domain, with the rest looked up from reference TRBV11-3 and TRBJ2-3, is EAGVVQSPRYKIIEKKQPVAFWCNPISGHNTLYWYLQNLGQGPELLIRYENEEAVDDSQLPKDRFSAERLKGVDSTLKIQPAELGDSAVYLCASSFGGAGGTQYFGPGTRLTVL.

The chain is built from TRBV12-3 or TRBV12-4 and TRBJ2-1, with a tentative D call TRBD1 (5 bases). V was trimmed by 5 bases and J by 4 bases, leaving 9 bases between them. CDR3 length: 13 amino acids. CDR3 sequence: CASSPDSYNEQFF. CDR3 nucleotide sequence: TGTGCCAGCAGTCCCGACAGTTACAATGAGCAGTTCTTC.

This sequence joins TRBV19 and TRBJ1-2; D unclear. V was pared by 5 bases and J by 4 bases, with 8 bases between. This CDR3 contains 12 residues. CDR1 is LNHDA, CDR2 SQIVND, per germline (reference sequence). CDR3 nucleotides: TGTGCCAGTAGTCCCCGTGTCTATGGCTACACCTTC. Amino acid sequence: CASSPRVYGYTF.

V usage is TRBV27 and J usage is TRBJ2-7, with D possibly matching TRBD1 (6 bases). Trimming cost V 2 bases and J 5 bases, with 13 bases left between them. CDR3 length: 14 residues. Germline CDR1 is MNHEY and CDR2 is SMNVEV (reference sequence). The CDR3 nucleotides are TGTGCCAGCAGTTTAGGCAGGGGCGGCGACGAGCAGTACTTC. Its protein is CASSLGRGGDEQYF.

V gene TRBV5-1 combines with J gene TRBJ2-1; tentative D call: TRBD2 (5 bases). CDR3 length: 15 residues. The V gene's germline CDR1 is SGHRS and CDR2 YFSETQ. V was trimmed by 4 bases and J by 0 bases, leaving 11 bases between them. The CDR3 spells CASSTGLFSYNEQFF. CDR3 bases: TGCGCCAGCAGCACCGGACTCTTCTCCTACAATGAGCAGTTCTTC.